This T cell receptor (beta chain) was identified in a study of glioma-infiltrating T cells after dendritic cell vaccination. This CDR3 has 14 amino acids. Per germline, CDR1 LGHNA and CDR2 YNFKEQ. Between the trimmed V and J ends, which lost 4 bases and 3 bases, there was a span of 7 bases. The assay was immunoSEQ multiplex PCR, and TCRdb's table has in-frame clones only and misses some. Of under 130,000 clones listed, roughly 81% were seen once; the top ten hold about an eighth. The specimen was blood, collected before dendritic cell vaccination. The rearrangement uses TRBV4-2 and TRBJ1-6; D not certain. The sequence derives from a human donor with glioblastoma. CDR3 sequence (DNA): TGTGCCAGCAGCCCCCCCATCTATAATTCACCCCTCCACTTT. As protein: CASSPPIYNSPLHF.